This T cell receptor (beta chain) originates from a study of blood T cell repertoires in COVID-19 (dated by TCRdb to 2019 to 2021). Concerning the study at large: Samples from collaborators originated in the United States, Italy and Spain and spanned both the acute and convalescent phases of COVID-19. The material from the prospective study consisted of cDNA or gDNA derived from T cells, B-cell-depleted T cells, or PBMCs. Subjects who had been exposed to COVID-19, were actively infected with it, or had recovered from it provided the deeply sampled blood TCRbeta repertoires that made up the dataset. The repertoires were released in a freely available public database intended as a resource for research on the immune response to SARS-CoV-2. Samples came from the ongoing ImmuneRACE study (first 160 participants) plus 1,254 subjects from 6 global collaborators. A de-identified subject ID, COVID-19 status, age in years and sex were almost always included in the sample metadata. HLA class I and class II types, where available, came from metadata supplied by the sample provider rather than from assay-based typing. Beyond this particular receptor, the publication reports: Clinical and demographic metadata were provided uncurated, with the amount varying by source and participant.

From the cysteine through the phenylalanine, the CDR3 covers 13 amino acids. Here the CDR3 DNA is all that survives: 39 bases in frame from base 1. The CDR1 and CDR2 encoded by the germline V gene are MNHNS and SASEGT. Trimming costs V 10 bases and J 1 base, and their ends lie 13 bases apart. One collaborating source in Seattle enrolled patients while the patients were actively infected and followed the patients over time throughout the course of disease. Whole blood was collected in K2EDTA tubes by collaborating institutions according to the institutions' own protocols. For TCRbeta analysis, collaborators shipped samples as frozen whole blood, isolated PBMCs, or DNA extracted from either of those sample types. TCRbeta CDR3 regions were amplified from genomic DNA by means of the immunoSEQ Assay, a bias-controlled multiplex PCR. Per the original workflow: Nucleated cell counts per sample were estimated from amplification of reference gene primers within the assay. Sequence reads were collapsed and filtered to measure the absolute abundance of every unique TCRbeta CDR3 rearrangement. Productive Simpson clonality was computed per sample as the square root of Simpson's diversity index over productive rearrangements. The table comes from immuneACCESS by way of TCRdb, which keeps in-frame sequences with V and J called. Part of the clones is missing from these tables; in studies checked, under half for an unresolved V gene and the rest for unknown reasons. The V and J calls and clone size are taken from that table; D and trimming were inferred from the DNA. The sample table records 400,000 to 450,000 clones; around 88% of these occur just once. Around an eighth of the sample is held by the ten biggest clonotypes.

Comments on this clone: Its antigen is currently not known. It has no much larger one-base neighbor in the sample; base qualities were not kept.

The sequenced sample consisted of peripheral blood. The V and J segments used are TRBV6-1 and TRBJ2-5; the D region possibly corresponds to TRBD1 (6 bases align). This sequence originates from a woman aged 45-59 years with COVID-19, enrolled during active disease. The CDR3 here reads CAIARGTQETQYF. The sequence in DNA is TGTGCCATCGCTAGGGGGACCCAAGAGACCCAGTACTTC.